This TCR beta chain was sequenced in a study of PD-1 and CTLA-4 blockade in melanoma. Profiling relied on immunoSEQ multiplex PCR, and the TCRdb table lists in-frame clones only, not all of them. The table lists tens of thousands of clones, around 89% of them singletons. The sequence derives from a human donor with melanoma. Sequenced material: CD8+ T cells from peripheral blood, taken from a patient given anti-PD-1 treatment.

CDR3 protein: CASSLVPPSNSNQPQHF. DNA of the CDR3: TGTGCCAGCAGCTTAGTCCCCCCAAGTAATAGCAATCAGCCCCAGCATTTT. The V gene is TRBV11-2, the J gene TRBJ1-5; D is uncertain. The CDR3 consists of 17 residues. The germline V gene has CDR1 SGHAT and CDR2 FQNNGV. Trimming took off 1 base at V and 0 bases at J, with 13 bases between the two ends.